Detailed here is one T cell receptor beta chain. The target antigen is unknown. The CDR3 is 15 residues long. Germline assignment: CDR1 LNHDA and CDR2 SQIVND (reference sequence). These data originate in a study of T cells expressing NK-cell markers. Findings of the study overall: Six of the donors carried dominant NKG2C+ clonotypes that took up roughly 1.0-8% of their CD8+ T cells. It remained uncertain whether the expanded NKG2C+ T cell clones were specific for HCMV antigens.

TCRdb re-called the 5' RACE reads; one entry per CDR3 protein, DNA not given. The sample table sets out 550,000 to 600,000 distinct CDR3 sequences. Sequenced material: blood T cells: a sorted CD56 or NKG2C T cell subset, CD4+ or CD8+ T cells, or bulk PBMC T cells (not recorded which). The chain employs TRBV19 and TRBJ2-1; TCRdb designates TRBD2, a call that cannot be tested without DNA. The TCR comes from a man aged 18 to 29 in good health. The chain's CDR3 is CASSIPGLGGDEQFF.